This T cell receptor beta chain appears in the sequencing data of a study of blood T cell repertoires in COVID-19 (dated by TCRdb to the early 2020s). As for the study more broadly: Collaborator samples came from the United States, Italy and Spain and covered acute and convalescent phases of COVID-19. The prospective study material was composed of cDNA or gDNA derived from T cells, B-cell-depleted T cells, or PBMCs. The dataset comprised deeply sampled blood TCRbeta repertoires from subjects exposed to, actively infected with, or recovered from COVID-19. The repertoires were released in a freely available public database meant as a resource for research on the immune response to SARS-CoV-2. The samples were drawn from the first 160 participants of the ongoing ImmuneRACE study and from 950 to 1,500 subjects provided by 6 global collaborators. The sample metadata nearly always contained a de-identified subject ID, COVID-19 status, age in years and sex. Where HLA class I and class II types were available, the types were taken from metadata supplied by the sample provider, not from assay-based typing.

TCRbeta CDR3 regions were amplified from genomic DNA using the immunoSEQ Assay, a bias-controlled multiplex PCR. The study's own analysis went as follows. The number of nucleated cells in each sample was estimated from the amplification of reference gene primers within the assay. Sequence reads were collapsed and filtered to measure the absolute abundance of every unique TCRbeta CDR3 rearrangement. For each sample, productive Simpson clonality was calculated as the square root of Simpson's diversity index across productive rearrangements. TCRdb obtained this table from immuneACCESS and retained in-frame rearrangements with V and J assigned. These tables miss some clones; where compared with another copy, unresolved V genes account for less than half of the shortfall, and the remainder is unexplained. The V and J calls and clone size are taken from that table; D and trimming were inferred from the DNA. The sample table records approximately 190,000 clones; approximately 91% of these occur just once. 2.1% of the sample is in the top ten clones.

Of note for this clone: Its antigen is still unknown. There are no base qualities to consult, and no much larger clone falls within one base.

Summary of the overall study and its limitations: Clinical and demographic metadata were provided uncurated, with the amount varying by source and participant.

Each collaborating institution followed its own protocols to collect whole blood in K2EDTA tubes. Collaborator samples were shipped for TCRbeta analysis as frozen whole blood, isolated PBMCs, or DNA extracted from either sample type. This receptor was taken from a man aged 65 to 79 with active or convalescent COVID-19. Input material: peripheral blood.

The DNA sequence follows: TGTGCCTGGTTCAGTAGGGACACCGGTGGCTACACCTTC. It encodes CAWFSRDTGGYTF. The V and J segments used are TRBV30 and TRBJ1-2; TRBD1 is possibly the D segment (6 matching bases). Reading the germline V gene (reference sequence) gives CDR1 GTSNPN and CDR2 SVGIG. V gives up 5 bases and J gives up 7 bases, and the segment between their germline ends measures 17 bases. Its CDR3 holds 13 amino acids, cysteine through phenylalanine. Only the CDR3 region is kept as DNA, spanning 39 bases read in frame from base 1.